This T cell receptor (beta chain) was documented in a study of T cells in Graves' hyperthyroidism and ophthalmopathy. Study outcomes and limitations: Most thyroid clonotypes expanded above 0.001 appeared in blood too. Ophthalmopathy got predicted by the model a median roughly 6.4 months before its onset. A model using 13 V-J features told ophthalmopathy apart from stable hyperthyroidism.

To note about this clonotype: Its antigen is not known.

A roughly 10 ml volume of fresh peripheral blood provided the PBMCs. Researchers amplified the TCR beta CDR3 regions from RNA transcripts. First-round RT-PCR targeting the TCR CDR3 was performed with the HTBI primer set. TCRdb analysed the multiplex PCR reads with MiXCR anew, one entry per CDR3 protein. The sample lists about half a million distinct CDR3 sequences, 20% seen once, with 47% in the top ten. V gave up 6 bases and J gave up 2 bases, with 13 bases separating them. From germline, CDR1 is DFQATT and CDR2 SNEGSKA (reference sequence). The length of the CDR3 is 13 residues. This clonotype was sampled from a man aged 35 to 55 with Graves' ophthalmopathy. The V call is TRBV20-1, the J call TRBJ2-5; possible D gene TRBD1, 6 bases. The specimen sequenced was blood. This chain's CDR3 is CSAQTQGQETQYF. The CDR3 region has the DNA TGCAGTGCCCAAACCCAGGGGCAAGAGACCCAGTACTTC.